This T cell receptor (beta chain) is from a study of T cell responses to AZD1222 COVID-19 vaccine. Turning to the study itself: Analyses pooled second doses at about 4 or about 12 weeks.

As to this clone: What it recognizes is unknown.

Clones were read by immunoSEQ multiplex PCR, and TCRdb kept only the in-frame ones, dropping some. The sample includes 100,000 to 150,000 clones, about nine tenths of them seen just once. Study-level results: All repertoire sampling was performed exclusively after the peak T cell response. The donor group comprised mostly white British people and more females; the analysis possibly underestimated clonal diversity. The reported proportion of spike-specific TCRs targeting unmutated variant regions was nearly half.

The CDR3 loop spans 12 amino acids. Per the germline V gene, CDR1 is SGHAT and CDR2 is FQNNGV. V was pared by 1 base and J by 6 bases, with 6 bases between. The chain links TRBV11-2 to TRBJ1-1; D remains ambiguous. This clonotype was obtained from an adult in good health. Sequencing used peripheral blood, obtained on day 0 of AZD1222 vaccination. The CDR3 nucleotides are TGTGCCAGCAGCTTAGTAGCCGCTGAAGCTTTCTTT. It codes for CASSLVAAEAFF. The full variable domain, with the rest looked up from reference TRBV11-2 and TRBJ1-1, is EAGVAQSPRYKIIEKRQSVAFWCNPISGHATLYWYQQILGQGPKLLIQFQNNGVVDDSQLPKDRFSAERLKGVDSTLKIQPAKLEDSAVYLCASSLVAAEAFFGQGTRLTVV.